This T cell receptor beta chain is drawn from a study of vaccination effects on CD4 cells after COVID-19. In the study overall: Post-vaccine samples followed the second dose by a median of 72 days. Broader study findings: Missing from the study were early post-infection timepoints, and its convalescent patients were few. Substantial clonal contraction characterized both infection- and vaccine-induced clones late after vaccination.

This clone was found a few times. Antigen unknown. Expansion of antigen-specific CD4+ T cells with viral peptide pools was carried out by the ViraFEST assay before sequencing. Between days 9 and 10 of culture, CD4+ T cells were separated out. Either the BNT162b2 or mRNA-1273 vaccine was given to participants in two doses. The authors exchanged half the medium for IL-2 medium on days 3 and 7. The CDR3 covers 16 residues. The ends lost 4 bases at V and 9 bases at J; junction bases unmatched: 9. From germline, CDR1 is SGDLS and CDR2 YYNGEE. Sequenced by immunoSEQ multiplex PCR; TCRdb stores in-frame clones only, minus some. The top ten hold 2% of the sample, which has just under 60,000 clones, roughly three quarters seen once.

Sequencing used CD4+ T cells from PBMCs cultured with HCoV-OC43 spike peptides, obtained after COVID-19 vaccination. As for subset: HCoV-OC43 spike overlapping peptide pool stimulation. The chain has TRBV9 and TRBJ2-1; 14 bases are shared with TRBD2. The sequence was collected from a human donor who received a COVID-19 vaccine. The CDR3 reads CASSQRLAGGQSEQFF. DNA of the CDR3: TGTGCCAGCAGCCAGAGACTAGCGGGGGGGCAGAGTGAGCAGTTCTTC.